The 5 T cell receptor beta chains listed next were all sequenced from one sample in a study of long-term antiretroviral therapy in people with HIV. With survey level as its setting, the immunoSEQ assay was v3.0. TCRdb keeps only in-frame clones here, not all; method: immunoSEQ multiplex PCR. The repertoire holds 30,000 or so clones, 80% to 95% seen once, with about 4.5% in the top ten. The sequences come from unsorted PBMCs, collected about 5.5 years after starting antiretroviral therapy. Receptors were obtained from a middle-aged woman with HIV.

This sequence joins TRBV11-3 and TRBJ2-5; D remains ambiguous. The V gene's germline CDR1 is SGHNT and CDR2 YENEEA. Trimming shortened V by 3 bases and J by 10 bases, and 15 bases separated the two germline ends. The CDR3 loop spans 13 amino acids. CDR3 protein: CASSFGPSSGQYF. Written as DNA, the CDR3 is TGTGCCAGCAGCTTTGGACCCTCCTCTGGCCAGTACTTC.

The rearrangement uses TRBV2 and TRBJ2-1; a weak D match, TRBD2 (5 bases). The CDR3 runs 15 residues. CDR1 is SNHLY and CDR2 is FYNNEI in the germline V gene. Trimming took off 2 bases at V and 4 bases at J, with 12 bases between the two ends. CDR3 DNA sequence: TGTGCCAGCAGTGAAACAAGGGAGCGATACAATGAGCAGTTCTTC. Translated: CASSETRERYNEQFF.

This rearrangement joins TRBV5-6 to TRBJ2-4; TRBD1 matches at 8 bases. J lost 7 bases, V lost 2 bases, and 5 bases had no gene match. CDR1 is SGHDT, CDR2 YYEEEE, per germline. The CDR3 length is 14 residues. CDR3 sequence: CASSFTGGTNIQYF. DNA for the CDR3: TGTGCCAGCAGCTTCACAGGGGGGACGAACATTCAGTACTTC.

For the CDR3, the DNA is TGTGCCAGCAGTTACGCCGCCGGGACAATCTACGAGCAGTACTTC. The encoded protein is CASSYAAGTIYEQYF. The chain uses TRBV27 and TRBJ2-7; a possible D gene is TRBD1 (6 bases). CDR1 and CDR2 (germline): MNHEY, SMNVEV (reference sequence). The ends were cut back, 4 bases at V and 3 bases at J, with 16 bases in the middle. This CDR3 comprises 15 residues.

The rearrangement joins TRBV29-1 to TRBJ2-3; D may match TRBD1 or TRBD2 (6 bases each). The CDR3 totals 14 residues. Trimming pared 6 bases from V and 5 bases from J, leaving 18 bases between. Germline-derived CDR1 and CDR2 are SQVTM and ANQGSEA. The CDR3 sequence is CSVSDGGGGDTQYF. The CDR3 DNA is TGCAGCGTGTCCGACGGGGGCGGTGGAGATACGCAGTATTTT.